The 10 T cell receptor beta chains presented below share a single source sample, sequenced in a study of shared clonotypes between healthy human individuals. Naive CD8 isolation took CD45RO-negative cells positively selected for CCR7 and excluded terminally differentiated effector memory CD45RA+ cells. Generated by immunoSEQ multiplex PCR, the TCRdb table keeps only in-frame clones and is missing some. The repertoire includes roughly 2 million clones, about 95% of them detected once, and 1.1% sits in the top ten. Material: naive CD8+ T cells sorted from blood. These receptors originate from a man younger than 35 in good health.

The chain's CDR3 is CASKDGSYGYTF. The CDR3 DNA sequence: TGTGCCAGCAAGGACGGATCCTATGGCTACACCTTC. The chain is built from TRBV6-1 and TRBJ1-2; D uncertain. CDR3 length equals 12 residues. Trimming stripped 7 bases from V and 4 bases from J, with 10 bases between. Per the germline V gene, CDR1 is MNHNS and CDR2 is SASEGT.

The J gene is TRBJ2-1, the V gene TRBV11-3; either TRBD1 or TRBD2 may fit D (5 bases each). CDR1 and CDR2 from the germline V gene are SGHNT and YENEEA. V was shortened by 1 base and J by 10 bases, with 5 bases between the two germline ends. There are 11 residues in the CDR3. This CDR3 is CASSLGGEQFF. CDR3 bases: TGTGCCAGCAGCTTAGGGGGGGAGCAGTTCTTC. Supplemented by reference TRBV11-3 and TRBJ2-1, the full variable domain reads EAGVVQSPRYKIIEKKQPVAFWCNPISGHNTLYWYLQNLGQGPELLIRYENEEAVDDSQLPKDRFSAERLKGVDSTLKIQPAELGDSAVYLCASSLGGEQFFGPGTRLTVL.

The V call is TRBV18, the J call TRBJ1-5; no firm D call. This CDR3 spans 15 amino acids. Trimming left V 3 bases short and J 4 bases short, with 13 bases between. Germline V gene lookup returns CDR1 KGHSH and CDR2 LQKENI. The CDR3 coding sequence is TGTGCCAGCTCACCGGGCCAAGGACGTAATCAGCCCCAGCATTTT. Translated: CASSPGQGRNQPQHF.

This clone was picked up a small number of times. Additional DNA sequences in this sample encode the identical CDR3. CDR3: CASSLGGLAKNIQYF. In nucleotides, the CDR3 is TGTGCCAGCAGTTTAGGGGGTCTAGCCAAAAACATTCAGTACTTC. The chain links TRBV27 to TRBJ2-4; possibly TRBD1 or TRBD2 for D (5 bases each). Germline lookup yields CDR1 MNHEY and CDR2 SMNVEV (reference sequence). Trimming removed 2 bases from V and 0 bases from J, with 8 bases in between. The CDR3 has 15 amino acids.

The V call is TRBV27, the J call TRBJ2-7; D remains ambiguous. V lost 1 base to trimming and J lost 5 bases, with 15 bases between them. The CDR3 loop spans 15 amino acids. CDR1 is MNHEY, CDR2 SMNVEV, per germline (reference sequence). The DNA of the CDR3 is TGTGCCAGCAGTTTATTATGGTTGAAAGGGCACGAGCAGTACTTC. This sequence encodes CASSLLWLKGHEQYF.

The V and J genes are TRBV29-1 and TRBJ2-1; D is unresolved. V shed 1 base and J shed 9 bases, with 16 bases lying between them. This CDR3 contains 14 residues. The germline CDR1 and CDR2 sequences are SQVTM and ANQGSEA. The CDR3 nucleotides are TGCAGCGTTGAAGTAGAGTTTGGTTTCACTGAGCAGTTCTTC. It codes for CSVEVEFGFTEQFF.

The chain has TRBV11-2 and TRBJ2-1; D gene uncertain. V was cut by 0 bases and J by 6 bases, with 18 bases left in between. The CDR3 covers 17 residues. The germline V gene has CDR1 SGHAT and CDR2 FQNNGV. CDR3 in DNA: TGTGCCAGCAGCTTAGATAGAGTGAGAGAAAGACCCAATGAGCAGTTCTTC. Its protein product is CASSLDRVRERPNEQFF.

In its sample, this clone was seen once. This chain connects TRBV7-9 to TRBJ2-3; D call uncertain. Germline V gene lookup returns CDR1 SEHNR and CDR2 FQNEAQ (reference sequence). Between the trimmed V and J ends, which lost 6 bases and 6 bases, there was a span of 7 bases. The CDR3 consists of 11 residues. As DNA, the CDR3 is TGTGCCAGCAGACTCGTTGATACGCAGTATTTT. This sequence encodes CASRLVDTQYF.

The CDR3 DNA reads as TGTGCCAGCTACGGGGGATGGGGCACTGAAGCTTTCTTT. This encodes CASYGGWGTEAFF. The chain employs TRBV19 and TRBJ1-1; perhaps TRBD1 as D (5 bases). The V gene lost 9 bases and the J gene lost 4 bases, with 15 bases spanning the gap. The germline gives CDR1 LNHDA, CDR2 SQIVND (reference sequence). CDR3 size: 13 residues.

This sequence joins TRBV11-3 and TRBJ2-2; no clear D. Trimming pared 5 bases from V and 5 bases from J, leaving 9 bases between. The CDR3 extends over 13 amino acids. Germline CDR1 and CDR2: SGHNT and YENEEA. The CDR3 loop is CASSATITGELFF. CDR3 bases: TGTGCCAGCAGCGCGACCATAACCGGGGAGCTGTTTTTT.